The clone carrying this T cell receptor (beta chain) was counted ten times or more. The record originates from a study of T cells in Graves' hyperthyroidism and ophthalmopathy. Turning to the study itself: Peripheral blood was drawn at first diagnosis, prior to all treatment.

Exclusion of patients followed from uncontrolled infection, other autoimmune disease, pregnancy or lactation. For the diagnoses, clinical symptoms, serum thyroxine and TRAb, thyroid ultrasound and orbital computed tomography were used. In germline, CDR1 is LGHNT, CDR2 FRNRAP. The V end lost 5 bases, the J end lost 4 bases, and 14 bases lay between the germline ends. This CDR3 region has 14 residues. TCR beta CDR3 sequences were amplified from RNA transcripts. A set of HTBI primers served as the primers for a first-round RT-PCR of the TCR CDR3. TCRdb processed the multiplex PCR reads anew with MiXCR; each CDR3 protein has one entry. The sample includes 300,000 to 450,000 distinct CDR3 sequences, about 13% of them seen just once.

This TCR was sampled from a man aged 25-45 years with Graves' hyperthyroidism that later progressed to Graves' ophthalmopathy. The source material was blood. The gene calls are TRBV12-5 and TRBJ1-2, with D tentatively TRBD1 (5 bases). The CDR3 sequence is CASGPLGRSYGYTF. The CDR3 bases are TGTGCTAGTGGTCCCCTGGGGCGGAGCTATGGCTACACCTTC.